A selection of T cell receptor beta chains follows, all from one sample in a study of T-cell reconstitution after alpha-beta-depleted transplantation in children. TCRdb processed the PCR reads anew with MiXCR; each CDR3 protein has one entry. Of approximately 500,000 distinct CDR3 sequences listed, 10% to 13% are singletons. Source: PBMCs, taken before TCRalphabeta/CD19-depleted stem cell transplant. The receptors stem from a child under 10 years old with inherited bone marrow failure, due to receive a stem cell transplant. Both conserved end residues are part of each CDR3. A D gene is named only where the DNA matches it firmly. Some rows have no size entry. The others give once, few or many, or a class for an expanded clone.

d_call clone_size j_call v_call cdr3_nt cdr3_aa
TRBD2 few TRBJ2-2 TRBV24-1 TGTGCCACCAGTGAGCCGACTAGCGGGAGTTTTTACACCGGGGAGCTGTTTTTT CATSEPTSGSFYTGELFF
NA many TRBJ2-1 TRBV15 TGTGCCACCAGCAGAGGGCTAGCTGGAAGGAATGAGCAGTTCTTC CATSRGLAGRNEQFF
TRBD2 many TRBJ2-1 TRBV20-1 TGCAGTGCCGAGGGTGGGACTAGCGGGATAGGGGAGCAGTTCTTC CSAEGGTSGIGEQFF
TRBD2 many TRBJ2-1 TRBV27 TGTGCCAGCAGTTTAATTCTAGCGGGGCCTTACAATGAGCAGTTCTTC CASSLILAGPYNEQFF
TRBD2 many TRBJ2-7 TRBV2 TGTGCTACAACCGGGAGGCAAAGCTCCTACGAGCAGTACTTC CATTGRQSSYEQYF
NA many TRBJ2-7 TRBV27 TGTGCCAGCAGTCTCAACACAGGGGCCCTCGCGGGGGAGCAGTACTTC CASSLNTGALAGEQYF
NA NA TRBJ2-3 TRBV27 TGTGCCAGCAGTTTATCCTCGAACACAGATACGCAGTATTTT CASSLSSNTDTQYF
NA NA TRBJ1-1 TRBV30 TGTGCCTGGAGTGTAGGAGGCAGACTAAACACTGAAGCTTTCTTT CAWSVGGRLNTEAFF
NA NA TRBJ1-1 TRBV12-3/TRBV12-4 TGTGCCAGCAGTTTAGGGAGATGGACTGAAGCTTTCTTT CASSLGRWTEAFF
NA many TRBJ1-1 TRBV5-1 TGCGCCAGCAGCCCGCCCCCACAGGCGATGAACACTGAAGCTTTCTTT CASSPPPQAMNTEAFF
TRBD1 many TRBJ2-1 TRBV12-3/TRBV12-4 TGTGCCAGCACCAGGACAGGGGCGTACAATGAGCAGTTCTTC CASTRTGAYNEQFF
TRBD1 many TRBJ1-4 TRBV7-2 TGTGCCAGCAGCTCCCGGGCAGGGGGGGATGAAAAACTGTTTTTT CASSSRAGGDEKLFF
NA NA TRBJ2-3 TRBV11-2 TGTGCCAGCAGCATCATACCCGTCGCGGGGGCGATGGCAGATACGCAGTATTTT CASSIIPVAGAMADTQYF
NA NA TRBJ2-2 TRBV6-1 TGTGCCACCGCCGACAGCGGAAAAACCGGGGAGCTGTTTTTT CATADSGKTGELFF
TRBD1 many TRBJ2-7 TRBV6-6 TGTGCCACCCAGGCGACAGGGTTTTCCTACGAGCAGTACTTC CATQATGFSYEQYF
NA many TRBJ1-6 TRBV4-3 TGCGCCAGCAGCCAAGAGGTCAGGACGAATTCACCCCTCCACTTT CASSQEVRTNSPLHF
NA NA TRBJ1-2 TRBV4-3 TGCGCCAGCAGCCAAGAGACGGGACGGCACGGACAGAGAAACTATGGCTACACCTTC CASSQETGRHGQRNYGYTF
NA many TRBJ2-1 TRBV7-2 TGTGCCAGCAGTTTGCTTGTGGGACTCCCTCCAGATGAGCAGTTCTTC CASSLLVGLPPDEQFF
NA many TRBJ2-2 TRBV25-1 TGTGCCAGCAGTGAATATAAGGGTCCCGGGGAGCTGTTTTTT CASSEYKGPGELFF
TRBD2 many TRBJ2-1 TRBV4-3 TGCGCCAGCAGCCCAGGACTAGCGGGAGGAGAAGACAATGAGCAGTTCTTC CASSPGLAGGEDNEQFF
NA many TRBJ2-5 TRBV6-1 TGTGCCAGCAGAGAAACAGGGCTTCGAGAGACCCAGTACTTC CASRETGLRETQYF
TRBD1 many TRBJ1-1 TRBV28 TGTGCCCGCCCCCACCGGACAGGGGGCAGGAGCACTGAAGCTTTCTTT CARPHRTGGRSTEAFF
NA few TRBJ2-1 TRBV6-1 TGTGCCAGCACCCACCTGGAGACCAATGAGCAGTTCTTC CASTHLETNEQFF
TRBD2 many TRBJ2-2 TRBV7-2 TGTGCCAGCAGCTATCCGGGACTAGCGGGCACCGGGGAGCTGTTTTTT CASSYPGLAGTGELFF
NA NA TRBJ1-6 TRBV7-2 TGTGCCAGCAGCTTAGTTGGAGCCTCCTATAATTCACCCCTCCACTTT CASSLVGASYNSPLHF
NA many TRBJ1-1 TRBV20-1 TGCAGTGCTAGAGCGAAGGGGCCGAAGACTGAAGCTTTCTTT CSARAKGPKTEAFF
NA many TRBJ2-1 TRBV29-1 TGCAGCGTTGAAGTAGTCCGGGCTGGGCAGTTCTTC CSVEVVRAGQFF
TRBD1 NA TRBJ2-3 TRBV19 TGTGCCAGTAGTATCTCCGGACAGGGGGCGACGCAGTATTTT CASSISGQGATQYF
TRBD2 many TRBJ2-1 TRBV7-9 TGTGCCAGCAGCGCCGGGACTAGCGGGGGCAATGAGCAGTTCTTC CASSAGTSGGNEQFF
NA many TRBJ2-7 TRBV28 TGTGCCAGCAGGTTCGGCGACTACGAGCAGTACTTC CASRFGDYEQYF
NA many TRBJ2-3 TRBV27 TGTGCCAGCAGTTACCAGGGCAGCACAGATACGCAGTATTTT CASSYQGSTDTQYF
TRBD1 NA TRBJ2-1 TRBV18 TGTGCCAGCTCATCGGGACAGTCCCACAATGAGCAGTTCTTC CASSSGQSHNEQFF
TRBD1 NA TRBJ2-2 TRBV5-4 TGTGCCAGCAGGGACAGGGTAAATGCGAACACCGGGGAGCTGTTTTTT CASRDRVNANTGELFF
NA many TRBJ2-3 TRBV5-6 TGTGCCAGCAGTCCCCCATTCGGGGCGCAGTATTTT CASSPPFGAQYF
TRBD2 NA TRBJ2-1 TRBV5-6 TGTGCCAGCAGCCCACTAGCGGCGCGGGGGCCCCATGAGCAGTTCTTC CASSPLAARGPHEQFF